The clone carrying this T cell receptor (beta chain) was detected only a few times. Its antigen is unidentified. The time point was: persistent/refractory GD, antithyroid drugs over 5 years with positive TRAb. The TCR library was made from RNA that had been extracted from PBMCs in TRIzol. Patients were enrolled at an endocrinology department in Xi'an, China. This specimen belongs to a study of regulatory T cells in long-lasting Graves disease. Relying on iRepertoire HTBI primers and Arm-PCR of CDR3 regions, the team built TCR beta libraries. TCRdb fed the multiplex PCR reads into MiXCR, producing one record per CDR3 protein. The sample records approximately 290,000 distinct CDR3 sequences, roughly a fifth being singletons. Overall study results and limits: Among the persistent patients, roughly 2,500 public clonotypes were shared, more than the 850 to 1,000 shared among new patients. Persistent Graves' patients showed reduced TCR diversity versus newly diagnosed patients. Preferential use of TRBV28, TRBJ1-2 and TRBJ2-5 was seen in persistent disease.

Germline CDR1 reads KGHSH; CDR2 reads LQKENI. Germline trimming cut 5 bases from V and 8 bases from J; bases unmatched to any gene: 16. The CDR3 spans 16 residues. The TCR originated in a female donor with Graves disease. V is TRBV18 and J is TRBJ1-2; TRBD1 agrees at 8 bases. Sequencing was performed on peripheral blood mononuclear cells (PBMCs), taken when the disease was refractory, from a patient treated with antithyroid drugs. The CDR3 loop reads CASSSGQGPLLRGYTF. The DNA for the CDR3 is TGTGCCAGCTCATCTGGACAGGGTCCCTTACTTAGGGGCTACACCTTC.